The sequence of this T cell receptor beta chain was determined in a study of cytomegalovirus exposure and HLA in healthy donors. The study ran its PCR with 60 Vbeta and 13 Jbeta primers. Measured with immunoSEQ multiplex PCR; TCRdb has only the in-frame clones, and not every one. The sample has more than 100,000 clones; approximately 64% are singletons. In nominal health when sampled, donors likely had unrecorded immune exposures nonetheless. V was shortened by 4 bases and J by 0 bases, with 14 bases between the two germline ends. CDR1 and CDR2 from the germline V gene are MNHNS and SASEGT. The CDR3 has 16 amino acids.

Sequences were obtained from PBMCs. This TCR was sampled from a woman between 50 and 59 years old in good health and CMV-seronegative. The chain uses TRBV6-1 and TRBJ2-3, with D unresolved. The CDR3 is CASSGVQVSSTDTQYF. The CDR3 DNA sequence: TGTGCCAGCAGTGGGGTTCAGGTCTCTAGCACAGATACGCAGTATTTT.